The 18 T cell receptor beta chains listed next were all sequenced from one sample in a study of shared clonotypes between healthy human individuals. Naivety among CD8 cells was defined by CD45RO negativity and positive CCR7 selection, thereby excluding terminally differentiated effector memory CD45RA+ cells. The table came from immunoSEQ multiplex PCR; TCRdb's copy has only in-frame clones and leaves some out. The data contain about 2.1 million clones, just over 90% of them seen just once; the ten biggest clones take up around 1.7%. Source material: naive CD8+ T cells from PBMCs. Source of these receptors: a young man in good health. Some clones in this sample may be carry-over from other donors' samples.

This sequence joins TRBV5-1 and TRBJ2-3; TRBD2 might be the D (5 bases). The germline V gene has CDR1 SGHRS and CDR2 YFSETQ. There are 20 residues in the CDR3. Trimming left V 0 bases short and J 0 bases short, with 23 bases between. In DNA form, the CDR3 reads TGCGCCAGCAGCTTGGCCTGGATGGGAGACCGCGAATCTAGCACAGATACGCAGTATTTT. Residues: CASSLAWMGDRESSTDTQYF.

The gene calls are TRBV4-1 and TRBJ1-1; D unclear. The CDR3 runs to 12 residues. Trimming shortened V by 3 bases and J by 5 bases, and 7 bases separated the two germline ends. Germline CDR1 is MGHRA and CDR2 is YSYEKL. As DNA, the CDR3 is TGCGCCAGCAGCCAGAAGGGTACTGAAGCTTTCTTT. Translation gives CASSQKGTEAFF.

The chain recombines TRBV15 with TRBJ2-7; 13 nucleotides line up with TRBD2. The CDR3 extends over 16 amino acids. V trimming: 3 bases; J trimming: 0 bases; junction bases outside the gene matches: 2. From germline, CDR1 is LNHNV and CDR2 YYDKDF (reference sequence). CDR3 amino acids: CATSSGTSGTSYEQYF. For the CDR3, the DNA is TGTGCCACCAGCAGTGGGACTAGCGGGACCTCCTACGAGCAGTACTTC.

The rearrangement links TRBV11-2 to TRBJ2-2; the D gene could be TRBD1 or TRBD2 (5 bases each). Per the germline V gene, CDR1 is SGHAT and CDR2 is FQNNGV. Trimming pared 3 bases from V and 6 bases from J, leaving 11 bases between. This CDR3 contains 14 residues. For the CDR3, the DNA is TGTGCCAGCAGCTTGGACGGGGCCCCCGGGGAGCTGTTTTTT. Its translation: CASSLDGAPGELFF. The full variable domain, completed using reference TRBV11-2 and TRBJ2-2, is EAGVAQSPRYKIIEKRQSVAFWCNPISGHATLYWYQQILGQGPKLLIQFQNNGVVDDSQLPKDRFSAERLKGVDSTLKIQPAKLEDSAVYLCASSLDGAPGELFFGEGSRLTVL.

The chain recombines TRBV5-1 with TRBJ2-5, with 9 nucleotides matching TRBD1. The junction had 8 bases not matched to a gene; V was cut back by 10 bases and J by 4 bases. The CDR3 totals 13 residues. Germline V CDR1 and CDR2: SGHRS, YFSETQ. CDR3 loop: CARGQGRGETQYF. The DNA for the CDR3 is TGCGCCCGGGGACAGGGCCGGGGAGAGACCCAGTACTTC.

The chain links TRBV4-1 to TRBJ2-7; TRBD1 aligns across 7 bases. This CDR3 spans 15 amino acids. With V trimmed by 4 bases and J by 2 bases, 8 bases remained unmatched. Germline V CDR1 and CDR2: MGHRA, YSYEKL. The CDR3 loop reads CASSRRQGETYEQYF. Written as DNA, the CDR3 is TGCGCCAGCAGCCGACGACAGGGAGAGACCTACGAGCAGTACTTC.

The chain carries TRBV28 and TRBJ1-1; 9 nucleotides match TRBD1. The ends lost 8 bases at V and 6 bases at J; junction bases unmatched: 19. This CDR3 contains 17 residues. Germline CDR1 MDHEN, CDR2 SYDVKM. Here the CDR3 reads CASRQGVRKSPQPEAFF. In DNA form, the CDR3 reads TGTGCCAGCCGACAGGGGGTACGGAAATCGCCACAGCCTGAAGCTTTCTTT.

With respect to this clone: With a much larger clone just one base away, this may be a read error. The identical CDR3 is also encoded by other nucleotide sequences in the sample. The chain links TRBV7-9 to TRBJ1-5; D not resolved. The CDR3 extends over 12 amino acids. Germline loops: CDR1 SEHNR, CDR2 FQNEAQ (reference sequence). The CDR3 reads CASSLVGQPQHF. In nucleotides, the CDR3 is TGTGCCAGCAGCTTAGTGGGTCAGCCTCAGCATTTT.

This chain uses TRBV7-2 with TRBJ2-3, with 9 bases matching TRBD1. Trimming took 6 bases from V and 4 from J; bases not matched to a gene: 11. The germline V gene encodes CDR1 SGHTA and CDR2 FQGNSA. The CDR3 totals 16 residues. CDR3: CASRRRTGARADTQYF. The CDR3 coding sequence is TGTGCCAGCAGGCGAAGGACAGGGGCACGCGCAGATACGCAGTATTTT.

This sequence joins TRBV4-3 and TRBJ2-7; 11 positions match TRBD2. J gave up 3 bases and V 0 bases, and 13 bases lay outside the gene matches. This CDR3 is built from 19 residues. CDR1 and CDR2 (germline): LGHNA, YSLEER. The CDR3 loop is CASSQDWLAGGTPDYEQYF. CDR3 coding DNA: TGCGCCAGCAGCCAAGATTGGCTAGCGGGAGGAACCCCTGACTACGAGCAGTACTTC.

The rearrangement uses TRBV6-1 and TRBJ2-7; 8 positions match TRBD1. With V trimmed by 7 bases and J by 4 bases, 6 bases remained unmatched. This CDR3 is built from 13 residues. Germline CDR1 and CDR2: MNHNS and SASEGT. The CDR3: CASMDRARYEQYF. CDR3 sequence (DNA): TGTGCCAGCATGGACAGGGCAAGATACGAGCAGTACTTC.

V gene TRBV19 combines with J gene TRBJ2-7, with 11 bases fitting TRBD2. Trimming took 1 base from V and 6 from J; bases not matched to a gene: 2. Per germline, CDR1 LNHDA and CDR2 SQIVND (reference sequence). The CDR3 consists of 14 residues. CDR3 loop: CASSIGGLAGEQYF. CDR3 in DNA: TGTGCCAGTAGTATAGGAGGACTAGCGGGCGAGCAGTACTTC.

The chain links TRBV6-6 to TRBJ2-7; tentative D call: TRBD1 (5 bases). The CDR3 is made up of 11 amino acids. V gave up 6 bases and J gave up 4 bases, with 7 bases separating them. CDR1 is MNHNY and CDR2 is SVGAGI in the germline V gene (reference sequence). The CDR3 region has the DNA TGTGCCAGCAGCACAGGTTACGAGCAGTACTTC. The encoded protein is CASSTGYEQYF.

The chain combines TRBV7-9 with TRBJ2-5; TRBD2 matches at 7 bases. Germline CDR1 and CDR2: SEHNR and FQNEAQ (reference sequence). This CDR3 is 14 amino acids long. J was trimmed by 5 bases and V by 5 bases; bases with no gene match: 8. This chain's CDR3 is CASSPTSVGETQYF. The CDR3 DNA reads TGTGCCAGCAGCCCCACTAGCGTTGGGGAGACCCAGTACTTC.

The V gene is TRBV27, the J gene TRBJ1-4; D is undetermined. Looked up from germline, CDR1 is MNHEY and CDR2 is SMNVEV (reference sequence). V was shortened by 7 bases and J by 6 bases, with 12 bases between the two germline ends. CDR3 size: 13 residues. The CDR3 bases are TGTGCCAGCACTGGGGAGCTGGATGAAAAACTGTTTTTT. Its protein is CASTGELDEKLFF.

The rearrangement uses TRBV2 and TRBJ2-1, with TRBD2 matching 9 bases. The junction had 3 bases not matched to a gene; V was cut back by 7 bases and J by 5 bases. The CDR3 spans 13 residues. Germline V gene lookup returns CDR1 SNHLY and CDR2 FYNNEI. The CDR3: CASISGSDNEQFF. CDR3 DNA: TGTGCCAGCATTAGCGGGAGCGACAATGAGCAGTTCTTC.

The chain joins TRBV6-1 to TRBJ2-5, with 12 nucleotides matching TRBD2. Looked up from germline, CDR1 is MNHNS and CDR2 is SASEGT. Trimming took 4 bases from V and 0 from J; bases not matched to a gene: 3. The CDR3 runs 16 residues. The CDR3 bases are TGTGCCAGCAGTGCCGGGACTAGCGGGTACCAAGAGACCCAGTACTTC. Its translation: CASSAGTSGYQETQYF.

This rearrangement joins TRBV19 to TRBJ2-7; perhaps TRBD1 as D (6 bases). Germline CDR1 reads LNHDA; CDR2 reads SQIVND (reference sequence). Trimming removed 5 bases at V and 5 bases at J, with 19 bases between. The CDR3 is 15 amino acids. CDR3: CASSSTKQGINEQYF. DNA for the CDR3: TGTGCCAGTAGTTCCACAAAACAGGGAATTAACGAGCAGTACTTC.